This T cell receptor (beta chain) originates from a study of blood T cell repertoires in COVID-19 (dated by TCRdb to the early 2020s). About the full investigation: Samples from collaborators originated in the United States, Italy and Spain and spanned both the acute and convalescent phases of COVID-19. Where available, HLA class I and class II types were obtained from metadata supplied by the sample provider rather than from assay-based typing. Subjects who had been exposed to COVID-19, were actively infected with it, or had recovered from it provided the deeply sampled blood TCRbeta repertoires that made up the dataset. The samples were drawn from two sources: the first 160 participants of the ongoing ImmuneRACE study, and 1,200 or so subjects contributed by 6 global collaborators. Nearly every sample came with metadata listing a de-identified subject ID, COVID-19 status, age in years and sex. The repertoires were made available in a free public database intended to serve as a resource for research on the immune response to SARS-CoV-2. The prospective study material was composed of cDNA or gDNA derived from T cells, B-cell-depleted T cells, or PBMCs.

The collaborating institutions used their own protocols to collect whole blood in K2EDTA tubes. For TCRbeta analysis, collaborators shipped samples as frozen whole blood, isolated PBMCs, or DNA extracted from either of those sample types. General study outcomes and caveats: The amount of clinical and demographic metadata varied by source and participant and was provided uncurated.

V has 5 bases trimmed and J has 6 bases trimmed; junction bases matching no gene number 6. Looking up the germline V gene yields CDR1 SQVTM and CDR2 ANQGSEA. The CDR3 runs 12 amino acids, cysteine and phenylalanine included. Only the CDR3 part of the read is kept: 36 bases, read in frame from the first base. Details on this clone: Its target antigen remains unknown. No much larger clone exists at a distance of one base, and base qualities are not known.

TCRbeta CDR3 regions were amplified from genomic DNA using the immunoSEQ Assay, a bias-controlled multiplex PCR. The study's own analysis went as follows. The number of nucleated cells in each sample was estimated from the amplification of reference gene primers within the assay. To quantify the absolute abundance of each unique TCRbeta CDR3 rearrangement, sequence reads were collapsed and filtered. Productive Simpson clonality was computed per sample as the square root of Simpson's diversity index over productive rearrangements. TCRdb limited this immuneACCESS table to in-frame rearrangements with V and J called. A share of clones is missing; checked studies link under half to unresolved V genes, and the rest is unexplained. V and J calls and clone size are as listed in that table; D and trimming were resolved from the DNA. The sample records approximately 84,000 clones, about 80% of which are singletons. The top ten constitute around 5.8% of the sample.

Sequencing was done on a sample of peripheral blood. The TCR originated in a man aged 50 or older with active or convalescent COVID-19. The V and J genes are TRBV29-1 and TRBJ1-2; the junction holds 7 bases that match TRBD1. The bases are TGCAGCGTTCGGGACAGCGGAGATGGCTACACCTTC. This is translated as CSVRDSGDGYTF.